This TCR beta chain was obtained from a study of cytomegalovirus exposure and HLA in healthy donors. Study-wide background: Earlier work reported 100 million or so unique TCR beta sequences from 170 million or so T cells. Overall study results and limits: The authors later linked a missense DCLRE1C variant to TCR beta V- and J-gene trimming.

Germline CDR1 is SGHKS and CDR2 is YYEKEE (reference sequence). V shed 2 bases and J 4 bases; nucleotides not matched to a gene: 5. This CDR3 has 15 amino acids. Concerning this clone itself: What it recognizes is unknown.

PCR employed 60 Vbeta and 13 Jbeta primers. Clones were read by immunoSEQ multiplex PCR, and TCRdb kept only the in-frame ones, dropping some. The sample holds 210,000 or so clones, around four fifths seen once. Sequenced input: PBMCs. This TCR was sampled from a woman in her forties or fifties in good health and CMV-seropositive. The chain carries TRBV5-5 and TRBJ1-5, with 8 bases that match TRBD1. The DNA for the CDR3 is TGTGCCAGCAGCTTAAGGACAGGGAGTAATCAGCCCCAGCATTTT. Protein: CASSLRTGSNQPQHF. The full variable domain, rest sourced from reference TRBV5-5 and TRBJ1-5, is DAGVTQSPTHLIKTRGQQVTLRCSPISGHKSVSWYQQVLGQGPQFIFQYYEKEERGRGNFPDRFSARQFPNYSSELNVNALLLGDSALYLCASSLRTGSNQPQHFGDGTRLSIL.